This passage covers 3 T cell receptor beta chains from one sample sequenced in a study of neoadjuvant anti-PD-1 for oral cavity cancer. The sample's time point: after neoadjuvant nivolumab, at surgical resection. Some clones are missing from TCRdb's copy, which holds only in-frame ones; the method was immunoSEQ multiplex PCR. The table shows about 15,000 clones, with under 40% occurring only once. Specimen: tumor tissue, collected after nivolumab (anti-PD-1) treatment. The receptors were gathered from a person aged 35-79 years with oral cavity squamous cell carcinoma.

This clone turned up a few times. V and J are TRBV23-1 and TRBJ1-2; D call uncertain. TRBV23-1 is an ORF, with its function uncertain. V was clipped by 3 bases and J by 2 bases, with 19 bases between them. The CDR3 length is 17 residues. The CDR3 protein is CASSHPPRKGPNYGYTF. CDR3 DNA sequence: TGCGCCAGCAGTCACCCTCCCCGGAAGGGCCCAAACTATGGCTACACCTTC.

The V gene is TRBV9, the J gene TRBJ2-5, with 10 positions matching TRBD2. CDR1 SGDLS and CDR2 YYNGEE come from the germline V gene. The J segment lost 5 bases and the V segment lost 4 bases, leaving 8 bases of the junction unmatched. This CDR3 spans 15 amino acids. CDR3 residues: CASSIQAGGQETQYF. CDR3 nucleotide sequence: TGTGCCAGCAGCATCCAAGCGGGGGGGCAGGAGACCCAGTACTTC.

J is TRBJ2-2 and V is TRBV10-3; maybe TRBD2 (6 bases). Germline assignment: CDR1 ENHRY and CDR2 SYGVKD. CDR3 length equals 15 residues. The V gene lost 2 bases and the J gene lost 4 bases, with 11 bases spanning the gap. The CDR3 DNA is TGTGCCATCAGTGAGCCGGGGGAAGCCACCGGGGAGCTGTTTTTT. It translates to CAISEPGEATGELFF.